A single TCR beta chain is shown here with its context. What it binds is not known. Three rounds of nested PCR, following a modified ARM-PCR protocol, produced the TCRbeta library. Via MiXCR, TCRdb re-called the multiplex PCR reads, giving one row per CDR3 protein. The data show tens of thousands of distinct CDR3 sequences, roughly 80% seen once. This record comes from a study of tumor and adjacent non-tumor tissue in lung cancer. Study context: Stage I to III disease affected approximately 11 men and 5 women aged about 30 to 76. Each sample yielded 4 million to 4.5 million productive TCRbeta reads on average.

RNA was extracted from bulk tissue without any cell sorting. Study-level points and caveats: Higher tumor TCR diversity was associated with shorter survival.

V lost 5 bases and J lost 2, with 9 bases in between. This CDR3 region has 13 residues. The germline CDR1 and CDR2 sequences are MNHNY and SVGAGI (reference sequence). The sequencing sample was made of lung tumor tissue. The chain links TRBV6-6 to TRBJ1-1; no clear D gene. This clonotype was obtained from a woman between 50 and 59 years old with non-small cell lung cancer. The CDR3 protein is CASSMTSNTEAFF. DNA for the CDR3: TGTGCCAGCAGTATGACCAGCAACACTGAAGCTTTCTTT.